This TCR beta chain was observed in a study of OX40 agonist ivuxolimab in advanced cancers. The method was immunoSEQ multiplex PCR; TCRdb's version includes in-frame clones alone and lacks a portion of them. The data contain about 90,000 clones, about 87% of them singletons. This clone was detected only once. V was pared by 0 bases and J by 7 bases, with 10 bases between. CDR3 length: 14 residues. From germline, CDR1 is MNHEY and CDR2 SMNVEV (reference sequence). The sequence derives from an adult with an advanced solid tumor such as melanoma, head and neck, liver or kidney cancer. The material was CD4+ or CD8+ T cells sorted from blood, obtained in a trial of the OX40 agonist ivuxolimab. The chain has TRBV27 and TRBJ2-1; no firm D call. The CDR3 DNA reads as TGTGCCAGCAGTTTATCGAAAGTCGGGAATGAGCAGTTCTTC. Translation: CASSLSKVGNEQFF.